One T cell receptor beta chain is described in this entry. Its antigen is currently unknown. The data belong to a study of blood T cells in healthy people across ages. Broader study findings: With age, beta diversity per million T cells declined roughly linearly, significantly by 40. Versus aged donors, long-lived donors had higher diversity and more naive CD4+ cells. Shifts in expanded clonotypes may have been confounded by donor CMV status, which was unknown.

V shed 5 bases and J shed 0 bases, with 10 bases lying between them. The V gene's germline CDR1 is SGHNT and CDR2 YYREEE (reference sequence). The CDR3 runs 14 residues. A second PCR of 7 to 11 cycles used a sample-barcoded 5' primer and a J-beta primer mix. Tags on each cDNA molecule came from a template-switch adaptor with 12 random nucleotides. One entry per CDR3 protein, called by TCRdb with MiXCR from the 5' RACE reads. The sample records some 1.8 million distinct CDR3 sequences, roughly two fifths being singletons. This TCR was recovered from a human donor in good health. The sequenced sample was blood. This chain connects TRBV5-4 to TRBJ2-3; D is ambiguous. Here the CDR3 reads CASRTQLSTDTQYF. In DNA form, the CDR3 reads TGTGCCAGCAGGACGCAGCTAAGCACAGATACGCAGTATTTT.